The present T cell receptor (beta chain) was sequenced within a study of CD8 T cells in Susac syndrome. Study conclusions and caveats: It was acknowledged by the study that relatively few individuals were included in its TCR sequencing and HLA analysis.

The CDR3 loop spans 15 amino acids. V was cut by 2 bases and J by 3 bases, with 11 bases left in between. Germline V lookup: CDR1 MNHNY, CDR2 SVGAGI (reference sequence). Random hexamers served to reverse transcribe about 0.45 to 1 ug RNA. By means of immunoSEQ multiplex PCR, TCR beta CDR3 spanning 54 Vbeta and 13 Jbeta underwent amplification. One entry per CDR3 protein, called by TCRdb with MiXCR from the immunoSEQ multiplex PCR reads. The sample shows over 350,000 distinct CDR3 sequences, around 83% of them seen only once. Sequencing of TCR beta, carried out with a high-throughput approach, was applied to CD8+ and CD4+ T cells from the blood. The CD8+ and CD4+ T cells were isolated magnetically using a negative isolation approach, whereas the TEMRA cells were enriched by FACS. This clonotype was observed a single time. Its antigen is as yet unknown.

Source material: CD8+ T cells from PBMCs. The V call is TRBV6-6, the J call TRBJ1-5; the D gene is possibly TRBD1 (6 bases). The receptor was isolated from a human donor with multiple sclerosis. The CDR3 spells CASSYVQGYNQPQHF. As DNA, the CDR3 is TGTGCCAGCAGTTACGTACAGGGATACAATCAGCCCCAGCATTTT.